This T cell receptor beta chain was documented in a study of shared clonotypes between healthy human individuals. Across the whole study: Researchers assigned three CD4 naive, three CD4 memory, two CD8 naive and one CD8 memory plate to each donor.

This CDR3 spans 17 amino acids. Germline lookup yields CDR1 MNHEY and CDR2 SMNVEV (reference sequence). Trimming removed 3 bases from V and 2 bases from J; junction bases left unmatched: 12. Here immunoSEQ multiplex PCR was the method, and the copy in TCRdb shows in-frame clones only, minus some. The data show some 550,000 clones, roughly 97% seen once. Donors were healthy HIV-negative adults without recent acute infections or vaccinations. To note about this clone: Its matching antigen is unknown.

Study-wide results and caveats: What limited the represented genetic and exposure-history diversity was the small number of donors. Memory subsets had estimated richness that was generally smaller than that of naive subsets.

This chain uses TRBV27 with TRBJ1-1, with 7 nucleotides matching TRBD1. The sequence came from a woman aged 25 to 39 in good health. Material for sequencing was naive CD4+ T cells sorted from blood. Subset in this sample: CD45RA+ positively selected. As DNA, the CDR3 is TGTGCCAGCAGTTTTTCTGGCCGCGGGACAGTTAACACTGAAGCTTTCTTT. It encodes CASSFSGRGTVNTEAFF.